This is a list of T cell receptor beta chains from one sample in a study of brain metastases from non-small cell lung cancer. Using immunoSEQ multiplex PCR, the repertoire was profiled, and TCRdb retains in-frame clones only, with some absent. There are 1,500 to 2,000 clones in the sample; roughly nine tenths occur only once, and over 4.5% lies in the top ten. Sequencing was carried out using tumor-adjacent normal tissue. Receptors were obtained from a donor aged 40 or older with non-small cell lung cancer. CDR3s include the opening cysteine and the closing phenylalanine or tryptophan. A D gene is named only where the DNA matches it firmly. Not every row has a clone size; where given, it reads once, few, many or a size class.

clone_size cdr3_length j_call d_call v_call cdr3_nt cdr3_aa
NA 16 TRBJ2-7 NA TRBV28 TGTGCCAGCAGTTTCAGCTTGCAGGGCCTCGGCTACGAGCAGTACTTC CASSFSLQGLGYEQYF
NA 11 TRBJ2-5 NA TRBV12-3/TRBV12-4 TGTGCTAGCAGTTTAAGAGGGACCCAGTACTTC CASSLRGTQYF
NA 15 TRBJ1-1 NA TRBV5-1 TGCGCCAGCAGGGGTGGGGATGGGATGAACATTGAAGCTTTCTTT CASRGGDGMNIEAFF
NA 17 TRBJ2-6 NA TRBV7-8 TGTGCCAGCAGAACAGGGCTTGGGTCTTCTGGGGCCAACGTCCTGACTTTC CASRTGLGSSGANVLTF
NA 14 TRBJ1-6 NA TRBV14 TGTGCCAGCAGCCAAGGGACAAGTAATTCACCCCTCCACTTT CASSQGTSNSPLHF
NA 16 TRBJ1-2 TRBD1 TRBV5-1 TGCGCCAGCAGCTTGGGCAGACAGGGTGGGTTGGATGGCTACACCTTC CASSLGRQGGLDGYTF
NA 13 TRBJ2-7 TRBD1 TRBV18 TGTGCCAGCTCACCCAGGGGGCAGGGCGAGCAGTACTTC CASSPRGQGEQYF
NA 14 TRBJ1-6 NA TRBV25-1 TGTGCCAGCAGTGACACAGGGATAAATTCACCCCTCCACTTT CASSDTGINSPLHF
NA 17 TRBJ2-1 NA TRBV5-4 TGTGCCAGCAGCTTGGGGTTACCGGAAGCAGGGAACAATGAGCAGTTCTTC CASSLGLPEAGNNEQFF
NA 13 TRBJ2-6 NA TRBV6-4 TGTGCCAGCAGTGACTCTGGGGCCAACGTCCTGACTTTC CASSDSGANVLTF
NA 15 TRBJ2-1 TRBD1 TRBV28 TGTGCCAGCAGACTATGGGGGACAGGGGGCAATGAGCAGTTCTTC CASRLWGTGGNEQFF
NA 15 TRBJ1-6 TRBD1 TRBV5-1 TGCGCCAGCAGCTTGGTCGACAGGGAAGATTCACCCCTCCACTTT CASSLVDREDSPLHF
NA 16 TRBJ2-5 NA TRBV30 TGTGCCTGGGGGGGAATTTGGACTGGAAGGGGAGAGACCCAGTACTTC CAWGGIWTGRGETQYF
NA 17 TRBJ1-2 TRBD1 TRBV4-3 TGCGCCAGCAGCCAAGATCGCCACGGGACAGCTTTCTATAGCTACACCTTC CASSQDRHGTAFYSYTF
once 17 TRBJ1-1 NA TRBV3-1/TRBV3-2 TGTGCCAGCAGCCGCGGGTTTGGGGGGACTATGAACACTGAAGCTTTCTTT CASSRGFGGTMNTEAFF
NA 13 TRBJ1-5 NA TRBV5-1 TGCGCCAGCAGCCGGGACAGCAATCAGCCCCAGCATTTT CASSRDSNQPQHF
NA 15 TRBJ2-3 TRBD2 TRBV5-1 TGCGCCAGCACGCCTGGCGGGGGGGCCGCAGATACGCAGTATTTT CASTPGGGAADTQYF
NA 16 TRBJ2-3 TRBD2 TRBV19 TGTGCCAGCCACGGGGGAAAGGGACTAGCCATGGATACGCAGTATTTT CASHGGKGLAMDTQYF
NA 13 TRBJ1-5 NA TRBV19 TGTGCCAGTAGTACGGCTGCAACTCAGCCCCAGCATTTT CASSTAATQPQHF
NA 15 TRBJ2-1 NA TRBV11-3 TGTGCCAGCAGCTTAGTTGCAGGAAACTATAATGAGCAGTTCTTC CASSLVAGNYNEQFF
NA 14 TRBJ2-5 TRBD2 TRBV7-3 TGTGCCAGCAGCATAGCGGGGGGGCTGGAGACCCAGTACTTC CASSIAGGLETQYF
NA 13 TRBJ2-7 TRBD1 TRBV19 TGTGCCAGTAAGGAGACAGGGCAGCAAGAGCAGTACTTC CASKETGQQEQYF
NA 16 TRBJ2-1 TRBD2 TRBV7-2 TGTGCCAGCAGCTTTGCCCCTAGCGGGGGGGCGGGTGAGCAGTTCTTC CASSFAPSGGAGEQFF
NA 14 TRBJ1-4 TRBD1 TRBV11-1 TGTACCAGCAGCTTGGGACAGTTTAATGAAAAACTGTTTTTT CTSSLGQFNEKLFF
NA 11 TRBJ2-7 NA TRBV3-1/TRBV3-2 TGTGCCAGCAGTCCCGGAGGAGAGCAGTACTTC CASSPGGEQYF
NA 14 TRBJ2-3 NA TRBV19 TGTGCCAGTAGGGCTAGGCCTAGCACAGATACGCAGTATTTT CASRARPSTDTQYF
NA 13 TRBJ1-2 NA TRBV28 TGTGCCAGCAGCGAAACAGGAGTCTATGGCTACACCTTC CASSETGVYGYTF
NA 15 TRBJ2-3 TRBD2 TRBV25-1 TGTGCCAGCAGTGATAGCGGGGGGATCACAGATACGCAGTATTTT CASSDSGGITDTQYF
NA 13 TRBJ1-6 NA TRBV7-3 TGTGCCAGCAGCTTCTACAGGGTTTCACCCCTCCACTTT CASSFYRVSPLHF
NA 12 TRBJ1-2 NA TRBV6-5 TGTGCCAGCAGTTTCGCCGGCTATGGCTACACCTTC CASSFAGYGYTF
NA 14 TRBJ1-2 TRBD1 TRBV5-6 TGTGCCAGCAGCACCGGGACAGGGGGCAATGGCTACACCTTC CASSTGTGGNGYTF
NA 17 TRBJ1-5 TRBD1 TRBV27 TGTGCCAGCAGTCTTAACTCCGGGACAGTATCCTCTCAGCCCCAGCATTTT CASSLNSGTVSSQPQHF